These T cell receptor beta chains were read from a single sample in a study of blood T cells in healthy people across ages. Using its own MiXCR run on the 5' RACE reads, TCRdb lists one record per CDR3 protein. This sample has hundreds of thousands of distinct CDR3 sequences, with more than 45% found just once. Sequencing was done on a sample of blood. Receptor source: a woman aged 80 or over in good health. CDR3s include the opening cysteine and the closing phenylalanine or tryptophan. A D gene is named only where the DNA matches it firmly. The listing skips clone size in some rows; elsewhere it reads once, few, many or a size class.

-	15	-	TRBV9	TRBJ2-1	CASSPLTRGMNEQFF	TGTGCCAGTTCACCCCTCACCCGGGGAATGAATGAGCAGTTCTTC
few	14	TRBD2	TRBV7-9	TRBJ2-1	CASSLAGWDNEQFF	TGTGCCAGCAGTTTAGCGGGGTGGGACAATGAGCAGTTCTTC
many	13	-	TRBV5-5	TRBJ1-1	CASRLQQNTEAFF	TGTGCCAGCAGATTACAGCAGAACACTGAAGCTTTCTTT
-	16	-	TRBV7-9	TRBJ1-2	CASSFNNGGQNYGYTF	TGTGCCAGCAGCTTTAATAATGGCGGGCAAAACTATGGCTACACCTTC
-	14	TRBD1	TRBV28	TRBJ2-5	CASRSGQGGETQYF	TGTGCCAGCAGATCTGGACAGGGAGGAGAGACCCAGTACTTC
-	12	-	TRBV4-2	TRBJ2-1	CASSQPTREQFF	TGTGCCAGCAGCCAACCGACGCGTGAGCAGTTCTTC
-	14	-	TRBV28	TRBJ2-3	CASSWEQRTNTQYF	TGTGCCAGCAGTTGGGAACAGCGCACGAATACGCAGTATTTT
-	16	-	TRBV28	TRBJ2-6	CASSLVEVSGANVLTF	TGTGCCAGCAGTTTAGTGGAGGTCTCTGGGGCCAACGTCCTGACTTTC
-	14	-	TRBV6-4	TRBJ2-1	CASSEKLESNEQFF	TGTGCCAGCAGTGAAAAACTAGAGTCCAATGAGCAGTTCTTC
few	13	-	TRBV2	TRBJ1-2	CASSGTALYGYTF	TGTGCCAGCAGTGGAACAGCCCTCTATGGCTACACCTTC
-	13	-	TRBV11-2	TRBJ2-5	CASSLEVQETQYF	TGTGCCAGCAGCTTGGAAGTCCAAGAGACCCAGTACTTC
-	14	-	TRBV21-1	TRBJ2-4	CASRAGAHWNIQYF	TGTGCCAGCCGTGCAGGGGCGCATTGGAACATTCAGTACTTC
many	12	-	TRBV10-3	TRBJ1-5	CAIGGVNQPQHF	TGTGCCATCGGGGGCGTCAATCAGCCCCAGCATTTT
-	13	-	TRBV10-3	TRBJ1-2	CAISDGTPYGYTF	TGTGCCATCAGTGATGGGACCCCGTATGGCTACACCTTC
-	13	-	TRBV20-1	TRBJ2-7	CSASDTVDNEQYF	TGCAGTGCTAGTGACACAGTGGACAATGAGCAGTACTTC
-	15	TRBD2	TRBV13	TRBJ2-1	CANSSGSGVYNEQFF	TGTGCCAACAGCTCAGGCAGCGGGGTATACAATGAGCAGTTCTTC